This T cell receptor (beta chain) was recorded in a study of cytomegalovirus exposure and HLA in healthy donors. CDR1 MRHNA and CDR2 SNTAGT come from the germline V gene. Trimming took off 4 bases at V and 9 bases at J, with 13 bases between the two ends. The CDR3 is 14 amino acids. Primers for the PCR totalled 60 Vbeta and 13 Jbeta. The protocol was immunoSEQ multiplex PCR, while the TCRdb copy is restricted to in-frame clones and leaves out a portion. The repertoire holds 100,000 or so clones, with around 79% as singletons. The chain has TRBV6-4 and TRBJ1-6; D is ambiguous. This clonotype originated in a woman between 40 and 55 years old in good health and CMV-seronegative. The source material was PBMCs. CDR3 amino acids: CASSVRLQGSPLHF. The CDR3 DNA sequence: TGTGCCAGCAGTGTGCGGCTGCAAGGTTCACCCCTCCACTTT.